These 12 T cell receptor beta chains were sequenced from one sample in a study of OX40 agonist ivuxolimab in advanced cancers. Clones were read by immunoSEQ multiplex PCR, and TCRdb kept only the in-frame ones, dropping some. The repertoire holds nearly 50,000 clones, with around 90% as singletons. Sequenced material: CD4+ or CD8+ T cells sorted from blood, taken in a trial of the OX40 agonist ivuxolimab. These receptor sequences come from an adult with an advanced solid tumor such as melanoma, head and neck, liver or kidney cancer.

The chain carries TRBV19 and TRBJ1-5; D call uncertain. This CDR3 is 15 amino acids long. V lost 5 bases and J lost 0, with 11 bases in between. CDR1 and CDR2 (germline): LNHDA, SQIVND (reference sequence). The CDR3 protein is CASSFDVYSNQPQHF. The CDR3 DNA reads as TGTGCCAGTAGTTTCGACGTTTATAGCAATCAGCCCCAGCATTTT. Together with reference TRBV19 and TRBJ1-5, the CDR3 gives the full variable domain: DGGITQSPKYLFRKEGQNVTLSCEQNLNHDAMYWYRQDPGQGLRLIYYSQIVNDFQKGDIAEGYSVSREKKESFPLTVTSAQKNPTAFYLCASSFDVYSNQPQHFGDGTRLSIL.

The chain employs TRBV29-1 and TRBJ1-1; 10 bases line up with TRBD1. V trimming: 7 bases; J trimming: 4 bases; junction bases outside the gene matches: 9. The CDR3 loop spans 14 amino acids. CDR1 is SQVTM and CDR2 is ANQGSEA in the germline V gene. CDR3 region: CSGWDRGSRTEAFF. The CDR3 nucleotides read TGCAGCGGGTGGGACAGGGGAAGTCGCACTGAAGCTTTCTTT.

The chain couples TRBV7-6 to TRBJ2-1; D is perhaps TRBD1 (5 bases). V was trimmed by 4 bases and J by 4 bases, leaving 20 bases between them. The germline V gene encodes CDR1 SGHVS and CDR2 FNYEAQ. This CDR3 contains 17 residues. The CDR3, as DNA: TGTGCCAGCAGCTCCCGGGCCGACGGACAAAGTTACAATGAGCAGTTCTTC. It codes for CASSSRADGQSYNEQFF. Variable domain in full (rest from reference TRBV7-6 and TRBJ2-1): GAGVSQSPRYKVTKRGQDVALRCDPISGHVSLYWYRQALGQGPEFLTYFNYEAQQDKSGLPNDRFSAERPEGSISTLTIQRTEQRDSAMYRCASSSRADGQSYNEQFFGPGTRLTVL.

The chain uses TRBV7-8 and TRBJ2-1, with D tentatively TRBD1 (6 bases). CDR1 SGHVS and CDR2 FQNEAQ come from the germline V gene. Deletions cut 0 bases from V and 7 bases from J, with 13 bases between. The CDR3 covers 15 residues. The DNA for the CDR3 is TGTGCCAGCAGCTTAGCCAGGACAGTCCGGAATGAGCAGTTCTTC. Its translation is CASSLARTVRNEQFF.

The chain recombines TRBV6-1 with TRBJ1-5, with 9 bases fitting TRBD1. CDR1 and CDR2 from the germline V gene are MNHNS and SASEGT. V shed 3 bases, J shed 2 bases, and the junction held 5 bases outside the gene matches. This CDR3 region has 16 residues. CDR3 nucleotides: TGTGCCAGCAGTGACACACAGGGGGCGGGCAATCAGCCCCAGCATTTT. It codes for CASSDTQGAGNQPQHF.

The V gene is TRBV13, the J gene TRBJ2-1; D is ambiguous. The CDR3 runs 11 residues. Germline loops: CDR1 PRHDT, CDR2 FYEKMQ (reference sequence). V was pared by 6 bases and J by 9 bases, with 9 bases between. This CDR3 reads CASSRAGEQFF. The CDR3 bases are TGTGCCAGCAGTCGGGCAGGTGAGCAGTTCTTC.

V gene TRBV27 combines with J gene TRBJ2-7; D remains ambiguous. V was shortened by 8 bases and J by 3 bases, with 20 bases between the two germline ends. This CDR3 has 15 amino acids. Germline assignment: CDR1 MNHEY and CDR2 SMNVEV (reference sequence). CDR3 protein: CASSSRLPDDYEQYF. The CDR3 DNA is TGTGCCAGCTCTTCCCGGCTCCCGGACGACTACGAGCAGTACTTC.

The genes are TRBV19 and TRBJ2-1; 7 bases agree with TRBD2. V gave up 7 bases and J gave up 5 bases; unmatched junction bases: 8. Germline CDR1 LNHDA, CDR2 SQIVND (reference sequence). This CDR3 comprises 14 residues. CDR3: CASTHGGTDNEQFF. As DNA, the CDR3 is TGTGCCAGTACCCACGGGGGGACTGACAATGAGCAGTTCTTC.

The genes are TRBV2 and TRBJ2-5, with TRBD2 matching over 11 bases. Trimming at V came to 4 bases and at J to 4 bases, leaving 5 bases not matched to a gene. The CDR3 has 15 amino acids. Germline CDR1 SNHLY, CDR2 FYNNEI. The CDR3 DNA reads TGTGCCAGCAGTGTTAGCGGGGGGGCCGGAGAGACCCAGTACTTC. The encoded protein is CASSVSGGAGETQYF.

The CDR3 reads CASSISSGGPNEQFF. CDR3 DNA sequence: TGTGCCAGTAGTATCAGTAGCGGGGGACCCAATGAGCAGTTCTTC. The chain employs TRBV19 and TRBJ2-1, with 9 bases lining up with TRBD2. The CDR3 consists of 15 residues. The J segment lost 6 bases and the V segment lost 3 bases, leaving 6 bases of the junction unmatched. CDR1 and CDR2 (germline): LNHDA, SQIVND (reference sequence). The variable domain in full, completed from reference TRBV19 and TRBJ2-1, reads DGGITQSPKYLFRKEGQNVTLSCEQNLNHDAMYWYRQDPGQGLRLIYYSQIVNDFQKGDIAEGYSVSREKKESFPLTVTSAQKNPTAFYLCASSISSGGPNEQFFGPGTRLTVL.

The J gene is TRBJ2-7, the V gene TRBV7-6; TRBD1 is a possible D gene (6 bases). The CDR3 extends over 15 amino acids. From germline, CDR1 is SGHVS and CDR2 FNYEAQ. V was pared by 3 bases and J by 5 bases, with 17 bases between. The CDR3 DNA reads TGTGCCAGCAGCTTTGGGGCCCAGGGGTCCCACGAGCAGTACTTC. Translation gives CASSFGAQGSHEQYF.

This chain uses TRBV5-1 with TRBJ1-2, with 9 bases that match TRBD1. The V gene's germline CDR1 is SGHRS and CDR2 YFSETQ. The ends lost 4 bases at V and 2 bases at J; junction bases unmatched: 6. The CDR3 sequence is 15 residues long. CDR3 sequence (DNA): TGCGCCAGCAGCGATGCCGGGACAGGGAACTATGGCTACACCTTC. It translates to CASSDAGTGNYGYTF.